A single sample gave rise to the 20 T cell receptor beta chains below, sequenced in a study of blood T cell repertoires in COVID-19. The assay was immunoSEQ multiplex PCR, and TCRdb's table has in-frame clones only and misses some. The sample has approximately 490,000 clones; about 88% are singletons. The material sequenced was PBMCs or T cells enriched from blood (not recorded which). These receptor sequences come from a woman aged 55 to 70 who had recovered from COVID-19.

Written as DNA, the CDR3 is TGTGCCAGCAGCCGTCAGGGGGGTCGCGAGCAGTACGTC. It translates to CASSRQGGREQYV. The V and J genes are TRBV5-4 and TRBJ2-7; a weak D match, TRBD1 (7 bases). This CDR3 is built from 13 residues. Germline CDR1 SGHNT, CDR2 YYREEE (reference sequence). V was trimmed by 4 bases and J by 6 bases, leaving 14 bases between them.

The J gene is TRBJ1-3, the V gene TRBV4-1; D ambiguous. The CDR3 totals 15 residues. V dropped 0 bases and J dropped 3 bases, with 9 bases sitting between them. Germline CDR1 reads MGHRA; CDR2 reads YSYEKL. This CDR3 reads CASSQEGGSGNTIYF. As DNA, the CDR3 is TGCGCCAGCAGCCAAGAGGGCGGGAGTGGAAACACCATATATTTT.

The V call is TRBV18, the J call TRBJ1-3; D is possibly TRBD1 (6 bases). Trimming pared 2 bases from V and 1 base from J, leaving 12 bases between. Germline loops: CDR1 KGHSH, CDR2 LQKENI. CDR3 length: 16 amino acids. CDR3 DNA sequence: TGTGCCAGCTCACCATTGGGACATCAATCTGGAAACACCATATATTTT. As protein: CASSPLGHQSGNTIYF.

V and J are TRBV3-1 (or the pseudogene TRBV3-2) and TRBJ2-5; possible D gene TRBD1, 5 bases. The germline V gene encodes CDR1 LGHDT and CDR2 YNNKEL (reference sequence). The V end lost 3 bases, the J end lost 3 bases, and 11 bases lay between the germline ends. The CDR3 has 14 residues. The CDR3: CASSQGRSEETQYF. The CDR3 DNA reads as TGTGCCAGCAGCCAGGGGCGGAGCGAAGAGACCCAGTACTTC.

This clone has a single count. The chain uses TRBV5-8 and TRBJ1-4; TRBD1 matches at 10 bases. The CDR3 has 16 amino acids. Germline V CDR1 and CDR2: SGHTS, YDEGEE. Trimming cost V 4 bases and J 2 bases; bases outside gene matches: 5. For the CDR3, the DNA is TGTGCCAGCAGCCTCGGGACAGGGGCGACTAATGAAAAACTGTTTTTT. Its protein product is CASSLGTGATNEKLFF.

The chain uses TRBV11-2 and TRBJ1-1; TRBD1 aligns across 9 bases. CDR3 size: 16 residues. Germline trimming cut 3 bases from V and 2 bases from J; bases unmatched to any gene: 7. Germline V CDR1 and CDR2: SGHAT, FQNNGV. CDR3 in amino acids: CASSFTPGQGNTEAFF. In nucleotides, the CDR3 is TGTGCCAGCAGCTTTACGCCGGGACAGGGAAACACTGAAGCTTTCTTT.

This sequence joins TRBV7-2 and TRBJ2-3, with 8 bases lining up with TRBD2. Germline V lookup: CDR1 SGHTA, CDR2 FQGNSA. This CDR3 has 16 residues. V dropped 6 bases and J dropped 4; count of bases not matched to a gene: 12. CDR3 sequence reads: CASSFWAGGFSDTQYF. DNA for the CDR3: TGTGCCAGCAGTTTTTGGGCGGGGGGCTTCTCAGATACGCAGTATTTT.

The gene calls are TRBV29-1 and TRBJ2-1; 12 positions match TRBD2. In germline, CDR1 is SQVTM, CDR2 ANQGSEA. Germline trimming cut 8 bases from V and 7 bases from J; bases unmatched to any gene: 9. The CDR3 totals 14 residues. In DNA form, the CDR3 reads TGCAGCTTCAGGACTAGCGGGGCCCATAATGAGCAGTTCTTC. Protein sequence: CSFRTSGAHNEQFF.

This clone was counted once. The chain recombines TRBV7-9 with TRBJ2-5, with 8 bases lining up with TRBD2. Per the germline V gene, CDR1 is SEHNR and CDR2 is FQNEAQ (reference sequence). Trimming at V came to 2 bases and at J to 4 bases, leaving 6 bases not matched to a gene. The CDR3 has 15 residues. Here the CDR3 reads CASSLSGGVVETQYF. For the CDR3, the DNA is TGTGCCAGCAGCTTATCCGGGGGGGTCGTAGAGACCCAGTACTTC.

The chain couples TRBV24-1 to TRBJ1-2; D not certain. The V gene lost 5 bases and the J gene lost 4 bases, with 7 bases spanning the gap. The CDR3 has 12 amino acids. CDR1 KGHDR and CDR2 SFDVKD come from the germline V gene. This CDR3 is CATSGYGYGYTF. CDR3 DNA sequence: TGTGCCACCAGTGGCTATGGCTATGGCTACACCTTC.

V and J are TRBV5-1 and TRBJ2-1; the match to TRBD2 covers 9 bases. V was pared by 0 bases and J by 5 bases, with 3 bases of the junction left unmatched. CDR3 length equals 15 residues. CDR1 and CDR2 from the germline V gene are SGHRS and YFSETQ. This CDR3 is CASSLGAGGDNEQFF. CDR3 DNA sequence: TGCGCCAGCAGCTTGGGGGCGGGGGGGGACAATGAGCAGTTCTTC.

V and J are TRBV7-9 and TRBJ1-3, with TRBD1 matching 11 bases. V lost 5 bases, J lost 8 bases, and 11 bases stayed unmatched. Germline V gives CDR1 SEHNR, CDR2 FQNEAQ (reference sequence). This CDR3 spans 16 amino acids. The CDR3 reads CASSPRTGGNEHTIYF. The CDR3 DNA sequence: TGTGCCAGCAGCCCCCGGACAGGGGGCAATGAACACACCATATATTTT.

V and J are TRBV12-5 and TRBJ1-5, with 8 nucleotides matching TRBD1. Germline CDR1 and CDR2: LGHNT and FRNRAP. The CDR3 covers 15 residues. V was clipped by 6 bases and J by 3 bases; unmatched bases: 7. CDR3 residues: CASGRGQGNNQPQHF. The DNA for the CDR3 is TGTGCTAGTGGCCGAGGACAGGGCAACAATCAGCCCCAGCATTTT.

V and J are TRBV29-1 and TRBJ1-1; possible D gene TRBD1, 6 bases. CDR1 is SQVTM and CDR2 is ANQGSEA in the germline V gene. The CDR3 length is 14 residues. With 4 bases removed from V and 1 base from J, the gap between germline ends came to 13 bases. The CDR3 protein is CSVAILTGNTEAFF. CDR3 DNA sequence: TGCAGCGTTGCCATACTGACAGGGAACACTGAAGCTTTCTTT.

V and J are TRBV23-1 and TRBJ2-1; no reliable D call. TRBV23-1 is an ORF for which the function is uncertain. V was clipped by 11 bases and J by 5 bases, with 7 bases between them. The length of the CDR3 is 10 residues. The CDR3 loop reads CAGRDNEQFF. CDR3 sequence (DNA): TGCGCCGGCCGGGACAATGAGCAGTTCTTC.

This clone was picked up a small number of times. Germline is not matched at one junction end, which may reflect a read error. The rearrangement links TRBV19 to TRBJ1-4; TRBD1 matches 7 bases. The CDR3 runs 15 residues. The germline V gene has CDR1 LNHDA and CDR2 SQIVND (reference sequence). The CDR3 loop is CASTIYDRVWEKLFF. The CDR3 DNA sequence: TGTGCCAGTACTATATACGACAGGGTTTGGGAAAAACTGTTTTTT. The variable domain in full, with the rest retrieved from reference TRBV19 and TRBJ1-4, is DGGITQSPKYLFRKEGQNVTLSCEQNLNHDAMYWYRQDPGQGLRLIYYSQIVNDFQKGDIAEGYSVSREKKESFPLTVTSAQKNPTAFYLCASTIYDRVWEKLFFGSGTQLSVL.

CDR3 residues: CASSDSGGRLGTQYF. The DNA for the CDR3 is TGTGCCAGCAGTGATAGCGGGGGCCGGCTGGGTACGCAGTATTTT. The genes are TRBV6-4 and TRBJ2-3; 9 bases map to TRBD2. V was clipped by 3 bases and J by 8 bases; unmatched bases: 9. The CDR3 has 15 amino acids. The V gene's germline CDR1 is MRHNA and CDR2 SNTAGT.

The chain joins TRBV2 to TRBJ1-5, with D uncertain. Germline V gives CDR1 SNHLY, CDR2 FYNNEI. CDR3 length: 14 residues. The germline V and J ends were trimmed by 3 bases and 7 bases, with 13 bases remaining between them. The CDR3 reads CASSELQDNQPQHF. The CDR3 DNA is TGTGCCAGCAGTGAGTTGCAGGATAACCAGCCCCAGCATTTT.

V usage is TRBV3-1 (or the pseudogene TRBV3-2) and J usage is TRBJ2-1; possible D gene TRBD2, 5 bases. The V gene lost 0 bases and the J gene lost 5 bases, with 14 bases spanning the gap. This CDR3 has 16 residues. Germline V gives CDR1 LGHDT, CDR2 YNNKEL (reference sequence). The CDR3 region is CASSQDNRLFNNEQFF. CDR3 nucleotide sequence: TGTGCCAGCAGCCAAGATAACAGACTATTTAACAATGAGCAGTTCTTC.

The V and J genes are TRBV2 and TRBJ1-5, with unresolved D. The V end lost 6 bases, the J end lost 6 bases, and 9 bases lay between the germline ends. The germline gives CDR1 SNHLY, CDR2 FYNNEI. The CDR3 has 12 residues. This CDR3 reads CASRREGQPQHF. The CDR3 DNA reads TGTGCCAGCAGAAGAGAGGGTCAGCCCCAGCATTTT.